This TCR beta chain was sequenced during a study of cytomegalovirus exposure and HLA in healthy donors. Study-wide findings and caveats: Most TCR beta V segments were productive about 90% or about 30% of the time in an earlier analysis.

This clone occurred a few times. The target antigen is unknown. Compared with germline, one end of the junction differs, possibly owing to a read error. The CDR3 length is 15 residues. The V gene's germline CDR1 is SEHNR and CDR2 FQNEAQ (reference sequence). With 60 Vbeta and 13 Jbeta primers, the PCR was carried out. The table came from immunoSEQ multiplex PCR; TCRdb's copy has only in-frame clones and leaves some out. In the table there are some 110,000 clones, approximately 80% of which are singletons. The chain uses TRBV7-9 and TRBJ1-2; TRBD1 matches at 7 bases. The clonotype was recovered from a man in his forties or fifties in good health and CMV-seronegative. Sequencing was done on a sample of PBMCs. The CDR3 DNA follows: TGTTCCAGCAGCTACGGAACGGGACAGTCCTATGGCTACACCTTC. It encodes CSSSYGTGQSYGYTF.